This T cell receptor beta chain was sequenced for a study of cytomegalovirus exposure and HLA in healthy donors. Study details: Tens of millions of unique TCRs from HLA-typed donors were held in an early data release.

Amplification used 60 Vbeta primers and 13 Jbeta primers. Using immunoSEQ multiplex PCR, the repertoire was profiled, and TCRdb retains in-frame clones only, with some absent. The sample has 150,000 to 200,000 clones; the top ten hold about 0.79%. As for this clone: Its antigen is still unknown.

The CDR3 totals 13 residues. The junction had 5 bases not matched to a gene; V was cut back by 10 bases and J by 2 bases. Looked up from germline, CDR1 is KGHSH and CDR2 is LQKENI. Study-wide points: Reportedly, a later analysis found an Asian-associated ancestry cluster had fewer N-insertions than the roughly 700-donor mean. Other equally common chains were less clonally expanded than HLA-associated TCR beta chains, a later analysis showed.

Source material: PBMCs. The sequence was collected from a woman between 18 and 30 years old in good health and CMV-seropositive. V and J are TRBV18 and TRBJ1-1, with 9 bases fitting TRBD1. CDR3 loop: CATTGQGNTEAFF. The CDR3 bases are TGTGCCACCACGGGACAGGGAAACACTGAAGCTTTCTTT.